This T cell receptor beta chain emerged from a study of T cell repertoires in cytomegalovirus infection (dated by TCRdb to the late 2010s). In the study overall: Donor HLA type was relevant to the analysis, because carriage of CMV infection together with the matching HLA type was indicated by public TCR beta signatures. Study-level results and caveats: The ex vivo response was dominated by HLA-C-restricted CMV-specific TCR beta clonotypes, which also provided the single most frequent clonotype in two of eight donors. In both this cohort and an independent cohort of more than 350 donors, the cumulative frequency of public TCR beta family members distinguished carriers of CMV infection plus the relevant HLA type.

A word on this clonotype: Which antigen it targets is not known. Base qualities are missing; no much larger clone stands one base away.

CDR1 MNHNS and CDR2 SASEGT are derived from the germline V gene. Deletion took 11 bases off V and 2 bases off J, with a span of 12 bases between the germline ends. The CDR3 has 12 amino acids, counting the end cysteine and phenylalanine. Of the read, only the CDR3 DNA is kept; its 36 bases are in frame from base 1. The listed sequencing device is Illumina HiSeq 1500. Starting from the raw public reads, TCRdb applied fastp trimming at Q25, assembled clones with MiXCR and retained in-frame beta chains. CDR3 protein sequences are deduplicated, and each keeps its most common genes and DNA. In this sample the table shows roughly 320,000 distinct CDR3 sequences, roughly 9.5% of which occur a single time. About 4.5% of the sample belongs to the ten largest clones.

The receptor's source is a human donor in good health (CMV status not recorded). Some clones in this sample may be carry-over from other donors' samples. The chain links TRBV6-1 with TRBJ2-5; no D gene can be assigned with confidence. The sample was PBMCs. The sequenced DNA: TGTGCCGGAAGAAGGGCTCAAGAGACCCAGTACTTC. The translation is CAGRRAQETQYF.